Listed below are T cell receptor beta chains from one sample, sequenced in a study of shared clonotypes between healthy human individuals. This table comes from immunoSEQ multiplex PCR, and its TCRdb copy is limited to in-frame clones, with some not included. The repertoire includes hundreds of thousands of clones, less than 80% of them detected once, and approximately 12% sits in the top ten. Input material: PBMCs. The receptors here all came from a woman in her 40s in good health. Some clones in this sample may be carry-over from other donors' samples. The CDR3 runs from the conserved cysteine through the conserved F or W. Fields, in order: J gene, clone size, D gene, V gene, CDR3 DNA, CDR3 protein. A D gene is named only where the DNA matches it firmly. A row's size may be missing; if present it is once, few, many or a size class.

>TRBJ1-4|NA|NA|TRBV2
TGTGCCAGCAGGGCTGCGCGGGCGCGAGGTGAAAAACTGTTTTTT
CASRAARARGEKLFF
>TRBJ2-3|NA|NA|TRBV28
TGTGCCAGCAGACGGGGCCCTAGCACAGATACGCAGTATTTT
CASRRGPSTDTQYF
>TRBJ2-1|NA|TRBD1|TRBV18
TGTGCCAGCTCACCCGGGACAGGGCAGTTCTTC
CASSPGTGQFF
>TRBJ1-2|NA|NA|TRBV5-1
TGCGCCAGCAGCTTGGTTCTGGGGATGAGCTATGGCTACACCTTC
CASSLVLGMSYGYTF
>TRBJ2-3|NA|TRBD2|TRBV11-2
TGTGCCAGCAGCTTAGTTCGGGGAGGGAGTGGTGCTACGCAGTATTTT
CASSLVRGGSGATQYF
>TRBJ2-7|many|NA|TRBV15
TGTGCCACCAGCAGAGATCATAACGACGAGCAGTACTTC
CATSRDHNDEQYF
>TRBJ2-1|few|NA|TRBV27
TGTGCCAGCGGGCCTATCGGCGATGAGCAGTTCTTC
CASGPIGDEQFF
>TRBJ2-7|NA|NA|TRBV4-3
TGCGCCAGCAGCCAAGTTGATCAGTTTGGCGAGCAGTACTTC
CASSQVDQFGEQYF
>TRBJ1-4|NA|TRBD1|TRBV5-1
TGCGCCAGCCGGCCCACAGGGGATGAAAAACTGTTTTTT
CASRPTGDEKLFF
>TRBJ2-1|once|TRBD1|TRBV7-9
TGTGCCAGCAGCCCGCACCCAGGGGGAGCCTACAATGAGCAGTTCTTC
CASSPHPGGAYNEQFF
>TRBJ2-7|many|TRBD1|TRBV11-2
TGTGCCAGCAGCTTGGCGAGACAGGGGGTTGAAGGGAGGGCCCGAGAGCAGTACTTC
CASSLARQGVEGRAREQYF
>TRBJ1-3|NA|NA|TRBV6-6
TGTGCCAGCAGTCCGACCAACTCTGGAAACACCATATATTTT
CASSPTNSGNTIYF
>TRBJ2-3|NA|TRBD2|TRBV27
TGTGCCAGCAGTTTAGTCGGGGCGGGAGGGCCGGATACGCAGTATTTT
CASSLVGAGGPDTQYF
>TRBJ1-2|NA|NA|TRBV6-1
TGTGCCAGCAGTCCACCCCAGGGGTATTATGGCTACACCTTC
CASSPPQGYYGYTF
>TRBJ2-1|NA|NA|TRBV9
TGTGCCAGCAGCGTGAGAGCGGTTACCTACAATGAGCAGTTCTTC
CASSVRAVTYNEQFF
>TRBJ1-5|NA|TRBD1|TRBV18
TGTGCCAGCTCACCGATGGGACAGATTGGAAATCAGCCCCAGCATTTT
CASSPMGQIGNQPQHF
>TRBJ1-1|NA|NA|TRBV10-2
TGCGCCAGCAGTGGACAGGAGTACACTGAAGCTTTCTTT
CASSGQEYTEAFF
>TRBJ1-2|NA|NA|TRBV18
TGTGCCAGCTCACCGGACAGCTGGGGGTATGGCTACACCTTC
CASSPDSWGYGYTF
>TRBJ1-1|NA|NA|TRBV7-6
TGTGCCAGCAGCTTACAGGGCTCCACTGAAGCTTTCTTT
CASSLQGSTEAFF
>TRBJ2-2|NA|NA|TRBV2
TGTGCCAGCAGTGAGAGGGGTACCGGGGAGCTGTTTTTT
CASSERGTGELFF
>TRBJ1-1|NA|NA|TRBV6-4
TGTGCCAGCAGTGATAGACGCGCTGAAGCTTTCTTT
CASSDRRAEAFF
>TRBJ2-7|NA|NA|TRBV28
TGTGCCAGCAGTCGTGGGGGGAACCTGGGCGAGCAGTACTTC
CASSRGGNLGEQYF
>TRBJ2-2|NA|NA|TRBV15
TGTGCCACCAGCAGGGGACTTACCGGTTCTGGCGGGGAGCTGTTTTTT
CATSRGLTGSGGELFF
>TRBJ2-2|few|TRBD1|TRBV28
TGTGCCAGCGACAGGGCGAACACCGGGGAGCTGTTTTTT
CASDRANTGELFF
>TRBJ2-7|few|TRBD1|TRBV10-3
TGTGCCAGTCACCTGACAGGGGGCCTTGGTGTGCAGTACTTC
CASHLTGGLGVQYF
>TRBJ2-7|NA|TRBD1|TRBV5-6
TGTGCCAGCAGCCCCCGTGGGACAGGGTCCTACGAGCAGTACTTC
CASSPRGTGSYEQYF
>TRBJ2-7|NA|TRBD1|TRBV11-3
TGTGCCAGCTCCCGAGACAGGGCCTCCGAGCAGTACTTC
CASSRDRASEQYF
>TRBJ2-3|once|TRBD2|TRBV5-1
TGCGCCAGCAGCTTGGTCGAGCGGGAGTTGACAGATACGCAGTATTTT
CASSLVERELTDTQYF
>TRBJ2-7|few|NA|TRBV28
TGTGCCAGCAGCCGCCAACGGGAGATAAGCTACGAGCAGTACTTC
CASSRQREISYEQYF
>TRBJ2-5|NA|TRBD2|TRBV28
TGTGCCAGCAAGCCGGGACTAGCGGGAGAGACCCAGTACTTC
CASKPGLAGETQYF
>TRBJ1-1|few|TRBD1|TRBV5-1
TGCGCCAGCAGTCCTTACAGGGGAGACACTGAAGCTTTCTTT
CASSPYRGDTEAFF
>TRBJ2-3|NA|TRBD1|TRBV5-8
TGTGCCTCCACCGGGACAGGGTATGCAGATACGCAGTATTTT
CASTGTGYADTQYF
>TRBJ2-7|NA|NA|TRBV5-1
TGCGCCAGCAGGCGCGAACAGCTCTCCTACGAGCAGTACTTC
CASRREQLSYEQYF
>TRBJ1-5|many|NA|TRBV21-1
TGTGCCAGCAGCACATCGGTCCGGGACAGGGCTTTCAATCAGCCCCAGCATTTT
CASSTSVRDRAFNQPQHF
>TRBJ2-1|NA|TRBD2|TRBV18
TGTGCCAGCTCACCAGGCGGGAGAGGCAATGAGCAGTTCTTC
CASSPGGRGNEQFF
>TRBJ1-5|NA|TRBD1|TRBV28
TGTGCCAGCAGTTTAACGGGACAGGGAGGTCAGCCCCAGCATTTT
CASSLTGQGGQPQHF
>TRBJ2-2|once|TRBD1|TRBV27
TGTGCCAGCAGTAATGACAGGGGCTACGCCGGGGAGCTGTTTTTT
CASSNDRGYAGELFF
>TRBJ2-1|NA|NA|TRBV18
TGTGCCAGCTCACCCGGTGATAGGGCCGGTGAGCAGTTCTTC
CASSPGDRAGEQFF
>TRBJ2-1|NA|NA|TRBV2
TGTGCCAGCAGTAGACAGGGAGGTGAGCAGTTCTTC
CASSRQGGEQFF
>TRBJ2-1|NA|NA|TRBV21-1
TGTGCCAGCAGCAAAGCGCTTGGTAGCGGGATAGATGAGCAGTTCTTC
CASSKALGSGIDEQFF
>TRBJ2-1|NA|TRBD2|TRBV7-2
TGTGCCAGCAGCTTAGCCCCTAGCGGGTGGGAGTCGATGGTGTTCTACAATGAGCAGTTCTTC
CASSLAPSGWESMVFYNEQFF
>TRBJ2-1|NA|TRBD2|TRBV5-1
TGCGCCAGCAGCTTGTGGACTAGCGGGAGGACCAGCTCCTACAATGAGCAGTTCTTC
CASSLWTSGRTSSYNEQFF
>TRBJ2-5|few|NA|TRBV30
TGTGCCTGGGGACAGACACTGTACCAAGAGACCCAGTACTTC
CAWGQTLYQETQYF
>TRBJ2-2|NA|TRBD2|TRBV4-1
TGCGCCAGCAGCCAAGGACTAGCGGGGCTCACCGTCCGGGAGCTGTTTTTT
CASSQGLAGLTVRELFF
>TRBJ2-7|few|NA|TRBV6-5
TGTGCCAGCAGTTACTCCACGGGCGAGCAGTACTTC
CASSYSTGEQYF
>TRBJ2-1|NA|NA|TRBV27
TGTGCCAGCACCTCTGACCTATACTCCTACAATGAGCAGTTCTTC
CASTSDLYSYNEQFF
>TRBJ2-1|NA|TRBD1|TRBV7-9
TGTGCCAGCAGCCAACGGGACAGGGGGTGGAATGAGCAGTTCTTC
CASSQRDRGWNEQFF
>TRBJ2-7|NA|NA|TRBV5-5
TGTGCCAGCAGCTTGAGTTTAGCGGTTACCTACGAGCAGTACTTC
CASSLSLAVTYEQYF